The 16 T cell receptor beta chains below all came from one sample that was sequenced in a study of PD-1 blockade in classical Hodgkin lymphoma. The time point was: newly diagnosed, previously untreated cHL patient sample. Magnetic negative selection was used to purify CD4+ T cells from PBMCs that had been thawed. Libraries were prepared by immunoSEQ multiplex PCR; TCRdb keeps only in-frame clonotypes and omits some of them. The table lists about 32,000 clones, about 87% of them singletons. The sample consisted of CD4+ T cells from blood. The receptors were sampled from a human donor with classical Hodgkin lymphoma.

The gene calls are TRBV27 and TRBJ2-1, with no clear D. CDR3 size: 11 residues. Germline V gene lookup returns CDR1 MNHEY and CDR2 SMNVEV (reference sequence). The ends were cut back, 0 bases at V and 9 bases at J, with 3 bases in the middle. CDR3 region: CASSLSGEQFF. The DNA for the CDR3 is TGTGCCAGCAGTTTATCGGGTGAGCAGTTCTTC.

The rearrangement links TRBV7-3 to TRBJ2-1; D is perhaps TRBD1 (7 bases). This CDR3 has 13 amino acids. The germline V gene encodes CDR1 SGHTA and CDR2 FQGTGA. Trimming removed 2 bases at V and 9 bases at J, with 11 bases between. For the CDR3, the DNA is TGTGCCAGCAGCTTAGGGACAGCGGGTGAGCAGTTCTTC. This encodes CASSLGTAGEQFF.

V gene TRBV6-1 combines with J gene TRBJ2-1; the D gene is possibly TRBD2 (5 bases). V was trimmed by 4 bases and J by 8 bases, leaving 18 bases between them. Germline V gives CDR1 MNHNS, CDR2 SASEGT. CDR3 size: 15 residues. The CDR3: CASSAERPRRDEQFF. CDR3 bases: TGTGCCAGCAGTGCCGAGCGGCCGAGGAGAGATGAGCAGTTCTTC.

The chain carries TRBV9 and TRBJ2-2, with D unclear. The CDR3 totals 13 residues. V lost 5 bases and J 6 bases, leaving 11 bases between the germline ends. The germline V gene encodes CDR1 SGDLS and CDR2 YYNGEE. For the CDR3, the DNA is TGTGCCAGCAGATCCCGGCGCTCCGGGGAGCTGTTTTTT. This translates into CASRSRRSGELFF.

V gene TRBV10-1 combines with J gene TRBJ1-1; no firm D call. V dropped 8 bases and J dropped 1 base, with 17 bases sitting between them. The CDR3 has 15 residues. Per germline, CDR1 WNHNN and CDR2 SYGVQD (reference sequence). CDR3 DNA sequence: TGCGCCAGCGGCGCCGTCTTACAGACGAACACTGAAGCTTTCTTT. This encodes CASGAVLQTNTEAFF.

The chain combines TRBV10-3 with TRBJ1-3; D gene uncertain. Germline CDR1 is ENHRY and CDR2 is SYGVKD. The length of the CDR3 is 14 residues. Trimming took off 0 bases at V and 2 bases at J, with 5 bases between the two ends. CDR3 loop: CAISESGTGNTIYF. Written as DNA, the CDR3 is TGTGCCATCAGTGAGTCGGGGACTGGAAACACCATATATTTT.

V gene TRBV19 combines with J gene TRBJ1-5; no definite D call. This CDR3 is 13 amino acids long. Germline CDR1 and CDR2: LNHDA and SQIVND (reference sequence). V was clipped by 5 bases and J by 5 bases, with 10 bases between them. The CDR3 here is CASSPLSHQPQHF. The CDR3 DNA sequence: TGTGCCAGTAGTCCTCTCAGCCATCAGCCCCAGCATTTT.

V gene TRBV28 combines with J gene TRBJ2-5; D gene ambiguous. The V end was cut by 5 bases, the J end by 2 bases, with 0 bases between. CDR1 is MDHEN and CDR2 is SYDVKM in the germline V gene. The CDR3 length is 10 residues. CDR3 nucleotide sequence: TGTGCCAGCAGTCAAGAGACCCAGTACTTC. Protein product: CASSQETQYF.

The genes are TRBV19 and TRBJ1-5, with D unresolved. This CDR3 has 12 amino acids. Germline CDR1 LNHDA, CDR2 SQIVND (reference sequence). V was shortened by 3 bases and J by 4 bases, with 4 bases between the two germline ends. The CDR3, as DNA: TGTGCCAGTAGTATCAGGAATCAGCCCCAGCATTTT. Protein: CASSIRNQPQHF.

The V call is TRBV2, the J call TRBJ2-5; D possibly corresponds to TRBD2 (7 bases). This CDR3 contains 13 residues. Germline loops: CDR1 SNHLY, CDR2 FYNNEI. V lost 8 bases and J lost 4, with 14 bases in between. The CDR3: CASGWGGPETQYF. The CDR3 DNA follows: TGTGCCAGCGGTTGGGGGGGCCCAGAGACCCAGTACTTC.

This clone qualifies as medium-sized. This sequence joins TRBV7-9 and TRBJ1-4, with D possibly TRBD1 on 5 matching bases. Per the germline V gene, CDR1 is SEHNR and CDR2 is FQNEAQ (reference sequence). Trimming removed 1 base from V and 8 bases from J, with 17 bases in between. This CDR3 spans 16 amino acids. CDR3 amino acids: CASSLDSTGTSEKLFF. The DNA for the CDR3 is TGTGCCAGCAGCTTAGACTCAACCGGGACGTCAGAAAAACTGTTTTTT.

The CDR3 loop reads CASTNTWGTEAFF. Written as DNA, the CDR3 is TGTGCCAGCACCAACACGTGGGGGACTGAAGCTTTCTTT. The rearrangement links TRBV28 to TRBJ1-1; TRBD1 might be the D (5 bases). This CDR3 is 13 amino acids long. V lost 7 bases, J lost 5 bases, and 14 bases lay in between. CDR1 MDHEN and CDR2 SYDVKM come from the germline V gene. The entire variable domain, with the rest obtained from reference TRBV28 and TRBJ1-1, is as follows: DVKVTQSSRYLVKRTGEKVFLECVQDMDHENMFWYRQDPGLGLRLIYFSYDVKMKEKGDIPEGYSVSREKKERFSLILESASTNQTSMYLCASTNTWGTEAFFGQGTRLTVV.

CDR3 loop: CSARQGETQYF. CDR3 in DNA: TGCAGTGCTAGACAGGGAGAGACCCAGTACTTC. The gene calls are TRBV20-1 and TRBJ2-5; perhaps TRBD1 as D (5 bases). Germline V lookup: CDR1 DFQATT, CDR2 SNEGSKA (reference sequence). The CDR3 is 11 amino acids. Trimming pared 2 bases from V and 4 bases from J, leaving 5 bases between.

The V gene is TRBV25-1, the J gene TRBJ2-7; 9 bases fit TRBD2. J lost 0 bases, V lost 6 bases, and 12 bases had no gene match. Looked up from germline, CDR1 is MGHDK and CDR2 is SYGVNS. The CDR3 contains 17 residues. CDR3 nucleotide sequence: TGTGCCAGCAGGGGTTCGGCTAGCGGGATTTACTCCTACGAGCAGTACTTC. Protein product: CASRGSASGIYSYEQYF.

This clone was counted once. The CDR3 sequence is CASSELGVRGTGELFF. CDR3 coding DNA: TGTGCCAGCAGTGAACTGGGGGTGCGGGGTACCGGGGAGCTGTTTTTT. The chain employs TRBV2 and TRBJ2-2; D is perhaps TRBD2 (6 bases). Trimming removed 2 bases from V and 5 bases from J, with 15 bases in between. This CDR3 region has 16 residues. Germline CDR1 reads SNHLY; CDR2 reads FYNNEI.

The chain couples TRBV19 to TRBJ1-1, with D hard to call. Trimming removed 3 bases from V and 1 base from J, with 9 bases in between. Germline CDR1 reads LNHDA; CDR2 reads SQIVND (reference sequence). The CDR3 is 14 residues long. This CDR3 reads CASSIGVQNTEAFF. Here the CDR3 DNA reads TGTGCCAGTAGTATCGGGGTTCAGAACACTGAAGCTTTCTTT.